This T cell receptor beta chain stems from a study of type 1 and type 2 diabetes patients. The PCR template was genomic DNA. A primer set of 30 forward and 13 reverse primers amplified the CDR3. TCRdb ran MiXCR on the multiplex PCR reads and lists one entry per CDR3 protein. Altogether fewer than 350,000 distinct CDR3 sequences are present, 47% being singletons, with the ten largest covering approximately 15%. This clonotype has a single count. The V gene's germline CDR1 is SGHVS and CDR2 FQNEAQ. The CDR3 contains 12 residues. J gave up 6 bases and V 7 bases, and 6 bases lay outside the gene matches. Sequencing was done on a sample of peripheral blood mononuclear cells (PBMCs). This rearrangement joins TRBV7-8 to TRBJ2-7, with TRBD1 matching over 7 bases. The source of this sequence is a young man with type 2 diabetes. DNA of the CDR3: TGTGCCAGCACCCCGGCAGGGGGCGAGCAGTACTTC. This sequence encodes CASTPAGGEQYF.